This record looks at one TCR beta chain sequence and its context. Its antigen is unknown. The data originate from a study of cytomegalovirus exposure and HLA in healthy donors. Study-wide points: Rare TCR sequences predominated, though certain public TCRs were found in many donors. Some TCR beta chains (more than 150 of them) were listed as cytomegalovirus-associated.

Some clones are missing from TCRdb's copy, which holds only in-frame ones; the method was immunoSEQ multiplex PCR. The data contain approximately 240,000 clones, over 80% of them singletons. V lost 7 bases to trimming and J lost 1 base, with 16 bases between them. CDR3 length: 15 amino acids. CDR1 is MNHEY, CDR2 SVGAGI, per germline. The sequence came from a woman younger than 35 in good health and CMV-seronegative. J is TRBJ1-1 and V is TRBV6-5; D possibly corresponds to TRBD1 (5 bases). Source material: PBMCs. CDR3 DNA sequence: TGTGCCAGCACCCTTGCAGGGAACTCGAACACTGAAGCTTTCTTT. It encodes CASTLAGNSNTEAFF.